Listed here are 31 T cell receptor beta chains from one sample, sequenced in a study of shared clonotypes between healthy human individuals. Clones were read by immunoSEQ multiplex PCR, and TCRdb kept only the in-frame ones, dropping some. The sample contains some 2.3 million clones, approximately 95% of which appear only once. Input material: naive CD4+ T cells from PBMCs. The subset: CD45RA+ positively selected. These receptors were taken from a man between 18 and 29 years old in good health. Some clones in this sample may be carry-over from other donors' samples.

This chain joins TRBV2 and TRBJ1-3, with 7 bases fitting TRBD1. Germline lookup yields CDR1 SNHLY and CDR2 FYNNEI. V trimming: 8 bases; J trimming: 0 bases; junction bases outside the gene matches: 7. This CDR3 has 15 amino acids. The CDR3, as DNA: TGTGCCAGCTACCTGACAGGGCCCTCTGGAAACACCATATATTTT. As protein: CASYLTGPSGNTIYF.

The sample holds a few counts of this clone. CDR3 region: CASSGQGGQPQHF. CDR3 DNA: TGCGCCAGCAGTGGGCAGGGGGGTCAGCCCCAGCATTTT. The chain recombines TRBV10-2 with TRBJ1-5, with 7 positions matching TRBD1. CDR3 length: 13 amino acids. J was trimmed by 6 bases and V by 4 bases; bases with no gene match: 3. Germline CDR1 is WSHSY and CDR2 is SAAADI.

This chain links TRBV5-1 with TRBJ2-1; possibly TRBD2 for D (5 bases). Germline V gene lookup returns CDR1 SGHRS and CDR2 YFSETQ. Trimming took off 0 bases at V and 6 bases at J, with 13 bases between the two ends. The CDR3 spans 15 residues. The CDR3 nucleotides are TGCGCCAGCAGCTTGGAGGAGGCCCAGTTCAATGAGCAGTTCTTC. This codes for CASSLEEAQFNEQFF. The complete variable domain, with remaining parts taken from reference TRBV5-1 and TRBJ2-1, reads KAGVTQTPRYLIKTRGQQVTLSCSPISGHRSVSWYQQTPGQGLQFLFEYFSETQRNKGNFPGRFSGRQFSNSRSEMNVSTLELGDSALYLCASSLEEAQFNEQFFGPGTRLTVL.

The V gene is TRBV5-1, the J gene TRBJ1-5, with D hard to call. Trimming pared 2 bases from V and 0 bases from J, leaving 6 bases between. Germline V CDR1 and CDR2: SGHRS, YFSETQ. The CDR3 sequence is 14 residues long. CDR3 nucleotide sequence: TGCGCCAGCAGCTTTGGAAATAGCAATCAGCCCCAGCATTTT. Translated: CASSFGNSNQPQHF. The full variable domain, its missing parts supplied by reference TRBV5-1 and TRBJ1-5, is KAGVTQTPRYLIKTRGQQVTLSCSPISGHRSVSWYQQTPGQGLQFLFEYFSETQRNKGNFPGRFSGRQFSNSRSEMNVSTLELGDSALYLCASSFGNSNQPQHFGDGTRLSIL.

The chain couples TRBV28 to TRBJ2-7; the D gene is possibly TRBD1 (7 bases). In germline, CDR1 is MDHEN, CDR2 SYDVKM. V lost 5 bases to trimming and J lost 1 base, with 15 bases between them. This CDR3 has 15 amino acids. CDR3 amino acids: CASSPGGTESYEQYF. The CDR3 coding sequence is TGTGCCAGCAGTCCTGGGGGGACAGAATCCTACGAGCAGTACTTC.

The chain joins TRBV21-1 to TRBJ2-7; the table's TRBD2 call for D was not verified on the DNA. TRBV21-1 is noted as a pseudogene. This CDR3 comprises 13 residues. CDR3 region: CASSSRTIYEQYF. The CDR3 DNA sequence: TGTGCCAGCAGCTCTCGGACTATCTACGAGCAGTACTTC.

The gene calls are TRBV29-1 and TRBJ1-5; D unclear. Between the trimmed V and J ends, which lost 4 bases and 11 bases, there was a span of 12 bases. This CDR3 has 11 residues. Germline V gene lookup returns CDR1 SQVTM and CDR2 ANQGSEA. The CDR3 region is CSVGEGLAQHF. The CDR3 region has the DNA TGCAGCGTTGGGGAGGGCCTGGCCCAGCATTTT.

This sequence joins TRBV11-1 and TRBJ2-7; 7 bases map to TRBD2. This CDR3 has 15 amino acids. Germline lookup yields CDR1 SGHAT and CDR2 FQDESV (reference sequence). After removal of 6 bases from V and 6 bases from J, the junction contained 14 bases not matched to a gene. The CDR3 bases are TGTGCCAGCAGGCCCACCAGCCCCGGGGGGTCCGAGCAGTACTTC. Its translation: CASRPTSPGGSEQYF.

The chain carries TRBV5-1 and TRBJ2-3; possibly TRBD2 for D (6 bases). Germline-derived CDR1 and CDR2 are SGHRS and YFSETQ. Between the trimmed V and J ends, which lost 2 bases and 7 bases, there was a span of 14 bases. The CDR3 has 14 residues. The CDR3 region has the DNA TGCGCCAGCAGCTTTTCGGGAGCAATAAATACGCAGTATTTT. Its translation: CASSFSGAINTQYF. The full variable domain, completed using reference TRBV5-1 and TRBJ2-3, is KAGVTQTPRYLIKTRGQQVTLSCSPISGHRSVSWYQQTPGQGLQFLFEYFSETQRNKGNFPGRFSGRQFSNSRSEMNVSTLELGDSALYLCASSFSGAINTQYFGPGTRLTVL.

This clone appeared once. J is TRBJ2-3 and V is TRBV27; 8 bases are a match to TRBD1. This CDR3 spans 14 amino acids. Losses at the gene ends were 5 bases for V and 4 bases for J; bases not matched to a gene: 5. Per the germline V gene, CDR1 is MNHEY and CDR2 is SMNVEV (reference sequence). The CDR3 loop is CASSPQGAADTQYF. The CDR3 DNA reads TGTGCCAGCAGTCCCCAGGGGGCCGCAGATACGCAGTATTTT.

V gene TRBV27 combines with J gene TRBJ2-5; 9 bases agree with TRBD1. V lost 0 bases and J lost 5; bases outside the gene matches: 7. Germline CDR1 MNHEY, CDR2 SMNVEV (reference sequence). The CDR3 is 16 residues long. CDR3 protein: CASSLSVTGGLETQYF. In DNA, the CDR3 is TGTGCCAGCAGTTTATCTGTCACAGGGGGCTTGGAGACCCAGTACTTC.

The V call is TRBV10-3, the J call TRBJ1-1; D is unresolved. Germline V gives CDR1 ENHRY, CDR2 SYGVKD. The V gene lost 4 bases and the J gene lost 0 bases, with 3 bases spanning the gap. The CDR3 extends over 12 amino acids. CDR3 DNA: TGTGCCATCAGTGTTATGAACACTGAAGCTTTCTTT. Its protein is CAISVMNTEAFF.

This rearrangement joins TRBV28 to TRBJ2-2; 7 bases map to TRBD1. The V segment lost 5 bases and the J segment 1 base; nucleotides outside the gene matches: 4. The CDR3 runs 15 residues. CDR1 and CDR2 from the germline V gene are MDHEN and SYDVKM. The CDR3 here is CASSPHRGNTGELFF. CDR3 coding DNA: TGTGCCAGCAGTCCCCACAGGGGGAACACCGGGGAGCTGTTTTTT.

The rearrangement links TRBV5-1 to TRBJ2-7; possible D gene TRBD2, 5 bases. Trimming took off 0 bases at V and 6 bases at J, with 16 bases between the two ends. Looked up from germline, CDR1 is SGHRS and CDR2 is YFSETQ. This CDR3 is built from 15 residues. This chain's CDR3 is CASSLVDGQAGEQYF. DNA of the CDR3: TGCGCCAGCAGCTTGGTGGACGGTCAGGCGGGCGAGCAGTACTTC.

This clone was counted only a few times. The chain recombines TRBV6-1 with TRBJ2-3; D unresolved. V dropped 6 bases and J dropped 2 bases, with 6 bases sitting between them. The CDR3 runs to 12 residues. Germline lookup yields CDR1 MNHNS and CDR2 SASEGT. The CDR3 nucleotides read TGTGCCAGCAGGCTCAACACAGATACGCAGTATTTT. Amino acids: CASRLNTDTQYF.

The V and J genes are TRBV19 and TRBJ1-5, with a possible D match to TRBD1 (5 bases). The germline V gene has CDR1 LNHDA and CDR2 SQIVND (reference sequence). CDR3 length: 15 amino acids. The germline V and J ends were trimmed by 3 bases and 5 bases, with 14 bases remaining between them. In DNA form, the CDR3 reads TGTGCCAGTAGTATCTGGGGCAGGGACCATCAGCCCCAGCATTTT. Its protein is CASSIWGRDHQPQHF.

The CDR3: CASSLDRIYEQYF. DNA of the CDR3: TGTGCCAGCAGCTTAGACCGCATCTACGAGCAGTACTTC. This chain links TRBV7-8 with TRBJ2-7, with no clear D. The CDR3 loop spans 13 amino acids. In germline, CDR1 is SGHVS, CDR2 FQNEAQ. Between the trimmed V and J ends, which lost 1 base and 3 bases, there was a span of 7 bases. Filled out from reference TRBV7-8 and TRBJ2-7, the complete variable domain reads GAGVSQSPRYKVAKRGQDVALRCDPISGHVSLFWYQQALGQGPEFLTYFQNEAQLDKSGLPSDRFFAERPEGSVSTLKIQRTQQEDSAVYLCASSLDRIYEQYFGPGTRLTVT.

The chain recombines TRBV10-3 with TRBJ2-4, with 7 bases that match TRBD2. The trim removed 3 bases at V and 6 bases at J, leaving 14 bases unmatched. CDR1 and CDR2 from the germline V gene are ENHRY and SYGVKD. CDR3 length: 17 amino acids. CDR3 sequence (DNA): TGTGCCATCAGTGACCCATTTCGGAGACCGGGGGGAAACATTCAGTACTTC. Amino acids: CAISDPFRRPGGNIQYF.

The rearrangement links TRBV6-1 to TRBJ2-7, with D possibly being TRBD1 (6 bases). Per germline, CDR1 MNHNS and CDR2 SASEGT. V was clipped by 3 bases and J by 4 bases, with 13 bases between them. This CDR3 comprises 14 residues. CDR3 residues: CASSDRTGKYEQYF. The CDR3, as DNA: TGTGCCAGCAGTGATCGAACAGGGAAATACGAGCAGTACTTC.

J is TRBJ2-5 and V is TRBV7-2; the match to TRBD2 covers 8 bases. CDR3 length equals 15 residues. V shed 2 bases, J shed 0 bases, and the junction held 2 bases outside the gene matches. Germline CDR1 and CDR2: SGHTA and FQGNSA. The CDR3 is CASSLSSGYQETQYF. CDR3 in DNA: TGTGCCAGCAGCTTATCTAGCGGGTACCAAGAGACCCAGTACTTC.

Concerning this clone itself: Other DNA sequences from this sample encode an identical CDR3 as well. The chain is built from TRBV7-3 and TRBJ2-3, with D possibly being TRBD1 (5 bases). Germline V gene sequence: CDR1 SGHTA, CDR2 FQGTGA. CDR3 length: 14 amino acids. Trimming shortened V by 0 bases and J by 2 bases, and 6 bases separated the two germline ends. CDR3 amino acids: CASSLTGPTDTQYF. The CDR3 coding sequence is TGTGCCAGCAGCTTAACGGGGCCCACAGATACGCAGTATTTT.

The rearrangement joins TRBV5-1 to TRBJ1-4, with D unresolved. With 1 base removed from V and 5 bases from J, the gap between germline ends came to 12 bases. The germline V gene encodes CDR1 SGHRS and CDR2 YFSETQ. CDR3 length equals 15 residues. The DNA for the CDR3 is TGCGCCAGCAGCTTGACGGACGCCAAAAATGAAAAACTGTTTTTT. It is translated as CASSLTDAKNEKLFF.

The chain combines TRBV6-5 with TRBJ1-2, with 7 bases fitting TRBD1. This CDR3 contains 15 residues. CDR1 MNHEY and CDR2 SVGAGI come from the germline V gene. Losses at the gene ends were 5 bases for V and 4 bases for J; bases not matched to a gene: 10. CDR3 DNA: TGTGCCAGCAGTACACCGGGACAGAGAAGCTATGGCTACACCTTC. Its protein is CASSTPGQRSYGYTF.

The chain uses TRBV7-2 and TRBJ1-2; 8 bases match TRBD1. The trim removed 0 bases at V and 7 bases at J, leaving 10 bases unmatched. The CDR3 contains 16 residues. In germline, CDR1 is SGHTA, CDR2 FQGNSA. CDR3 in DNA: TGTGCCAGCAGCTTAGCGAGTGCAGGACAGGGCGCTGGCTACACCTTC. This sequence encodes CASSLASAGQGAGYTF.

Regarding this clone: The identical CDR3 is also encoded by other nucleotide sequences in the sample. The chain combines TRBV9 with TRBJ2-2; D ambiguous. This CDR3 is built from 15 residues. Germline CDR1 reads SGDLS; CDR2 reads YYNGEE. Deletions cut 1 base from V and 0 bases from J, with 7 bases between. The CDR3 sequence is CASSVSGTNTGELFF. In nucleotides, the CDR3 is TGTGCCAGCAGCGTATCAGGCACGAACACCGGGGAGCTGTTTTTT.

The V and J genes are TRBV2 and TRBJ2-7; D gene uncertain. Looked up from germline, CDR1 is SNHLY and CDR2 is FYNNEI. V was shortened by 7 bases and J by 1 base, with 8 bases between the two germline ends. This CDR3 has 12 residues. The CDR3 spells CASTTDSYEQYF. The CDR3 DNA reads TGTGCCAGCACGACGGATTCCTACGAGCAGTACTTC.

V gene TRBV28 combines with J gene TRBJ1-4; D not resolved. Deletions cut 6 bases from V and 7 bases from J, with 15 bases between. The V gene's germline CDR1 is MDHEN and CDR2 SYDVKM. CDR3 length: 14 amino acids. In DNA form, the CDR3 reads TGTGCCAGCAGCCGTGGATCAGGTGGTGAAAAACTGTTTTTT. Protein: CASSRGSGGEKLFF.

The sample holds a few counts of this clone. The chain couples TRBV5-1 to TRBJ2-2; 7 bases are a match to TRBD2. J was trimmed by 6 bases and V by 6 bases; bases with no gene match: 14. Per germline, CDR1 SGHRS and CDR2 YFSETQ. This CDR3 is 16 amino acids long. This CDR3 is CASNLGERDAPGELFF. As DNA, the CDR3 is TGCGCCAGCAACCTAGGGGAGCGGGATGCTCCCGGGGAGCTGTTTTTT.

The J gene is TRBJ2-2, the V gene TRBV5-1; TRBD1 aligns across 7 bases. Germline CDR1 SGHRS, CDR2 YFSETQ. The J segment lost 1 base and the V segment lost 6 bases, leaving 6 bases of the junction unmatched. CDR3 length: 15 residues. The CDR3 coding sequence is TGCGCCAGCAATTTTGGGACAGAGAACACCGGGGAGCTGTTTTTT. It specifies CASNFGTENTGELFF.

V gene TRBV25-1 combines with J gene TRBJ2-1; D ambiguous. Germline V lookup: CDR1 MGHDK, CDR2 SYGVNS. The CDR3 consists of 15 residues. V was clipped by 3 bases and J by 5 bases, with 14 bases between them. CDR3: CASSEWRQANNEQFF. The CDR3 DNA follows: TGTGCCAGCAGTGAGTGGCGGCAGGCAAACAATGAGCAGTTCTTC.

This chain links TRBV6-6 with TRBJ2-1; tentatively, D is TRBD2 (6 bases). The CDR3 is made up of 15 amino acids. Germline V CDR1 and CDR2: MNHNY, SVGAGI (reference sequence). The germline V and J ends were trimmed by 6 bases and 4 bases, with 16 bases remaining between them. The CDR3 DNA sequence: TGTGCCAGCAGCCGTCCTATGACTAGTTACAATGAGCAGTTCTTC. Residues: CASSRPMTSYNEQFF.